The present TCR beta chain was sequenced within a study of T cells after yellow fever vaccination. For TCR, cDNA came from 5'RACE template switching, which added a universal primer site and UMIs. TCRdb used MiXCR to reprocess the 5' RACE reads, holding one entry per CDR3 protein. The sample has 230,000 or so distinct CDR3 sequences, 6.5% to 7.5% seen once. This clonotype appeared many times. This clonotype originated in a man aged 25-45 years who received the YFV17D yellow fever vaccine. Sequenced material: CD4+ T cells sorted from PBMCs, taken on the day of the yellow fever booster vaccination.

Written as DNA, the CDR3 is TGCGCCAGCAGTGGCTTATCTCAGGGTCCCCAGTACTTC. This sequence encodes CASSGLSQGPQYF. The chain recombines TRBV10-1 with TRBJ2-5; possibly TRBD1 for D (5 bases). This CDR3 is 13 amino acids long. The V end was cut by 4 bases, the J end by 9 bases, with 15 bases between. Per the germline V gene, CDR1 is WNHNN and CDR2 is SYGVQD (reference sequence).